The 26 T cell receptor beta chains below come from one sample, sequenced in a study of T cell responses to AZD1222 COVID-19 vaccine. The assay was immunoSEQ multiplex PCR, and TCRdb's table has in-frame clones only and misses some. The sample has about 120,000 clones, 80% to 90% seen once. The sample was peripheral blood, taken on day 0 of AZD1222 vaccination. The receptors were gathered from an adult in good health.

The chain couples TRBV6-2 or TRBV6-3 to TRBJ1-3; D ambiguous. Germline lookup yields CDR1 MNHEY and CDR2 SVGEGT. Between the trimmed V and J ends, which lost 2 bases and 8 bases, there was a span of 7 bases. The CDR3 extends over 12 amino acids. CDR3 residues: CASSYGEDTIYF. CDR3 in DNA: TGTGCCAGCAGTTACGGGGAAGACACCATATATTTT.

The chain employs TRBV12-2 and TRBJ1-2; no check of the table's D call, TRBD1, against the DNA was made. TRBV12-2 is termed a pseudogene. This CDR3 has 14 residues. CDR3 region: CASRLRDRAIGYTF. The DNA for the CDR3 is TGTGCAAGTCGCTTAAGGGACAGGGCTATAGGCTACACCTTC.

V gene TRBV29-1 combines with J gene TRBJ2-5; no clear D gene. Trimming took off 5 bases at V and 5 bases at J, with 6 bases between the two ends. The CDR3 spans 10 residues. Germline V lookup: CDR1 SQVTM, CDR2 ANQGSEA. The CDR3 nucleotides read TGCAGCGTTCTAACGGAGACCCAGTACTTC. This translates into CSVLTETQYF.

In DNA form, the CDR3 reads TGTGCCAGCAGTGATGGGGGGCGGAGTATCGCTGAAGCTTTCTTT. It yields the protein CASSDGGRSIAEAFF. The chain recombines TRBV6-1 with TRBJ1-1; D is possibly TRBD1 (6 bases). V was trimmed by 3 bases and J by 6 bases, leaving 17 bases between them. The CDR3 is 15 residues long. Germline CDR1 reads MNHNS; CDR2 reads SASEGT.

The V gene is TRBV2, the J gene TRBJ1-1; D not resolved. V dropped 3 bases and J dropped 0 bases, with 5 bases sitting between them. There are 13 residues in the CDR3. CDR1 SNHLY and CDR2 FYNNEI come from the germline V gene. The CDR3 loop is CASSDDMNTEAFF. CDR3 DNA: TGTGCCAGCAGTGACGACATGAACACTGAAGCTTTCTTT.

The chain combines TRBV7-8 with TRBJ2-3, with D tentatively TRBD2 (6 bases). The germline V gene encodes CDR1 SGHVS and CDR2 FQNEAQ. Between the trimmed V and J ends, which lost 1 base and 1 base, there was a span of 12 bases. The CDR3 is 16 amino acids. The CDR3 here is CASSLGVAERTDTQYF. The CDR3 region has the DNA TGTGCCAGCAGCTTAGGTGTAGCGGAGCGCACAGATACGCAGTATTTT.

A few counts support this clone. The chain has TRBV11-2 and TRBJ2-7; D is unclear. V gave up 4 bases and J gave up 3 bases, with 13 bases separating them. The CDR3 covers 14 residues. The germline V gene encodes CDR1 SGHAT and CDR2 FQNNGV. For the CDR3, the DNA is TGTGCCAGCAGCTACCTCTCGGGTAACTACGAGCAGTACTTC. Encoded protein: CASSYLSGNYEQYF.

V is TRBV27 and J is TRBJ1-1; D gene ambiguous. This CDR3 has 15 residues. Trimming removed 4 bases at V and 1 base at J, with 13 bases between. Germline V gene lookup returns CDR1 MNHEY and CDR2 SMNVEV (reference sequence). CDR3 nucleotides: TGTGCCAGCAGTTCTTTTGCCGCTCCGAACACTGAAGCTTTCTTT. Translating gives CASSSFAAPNTEAFF.

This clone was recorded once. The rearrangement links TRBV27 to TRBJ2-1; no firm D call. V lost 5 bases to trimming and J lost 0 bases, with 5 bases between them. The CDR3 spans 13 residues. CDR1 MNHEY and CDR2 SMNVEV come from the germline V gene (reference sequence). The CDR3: CASSPVSYNEQFF. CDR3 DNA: TGTGCCAGCAGTCCGGTCTCCTACAATGAGCAGTTCTTC.

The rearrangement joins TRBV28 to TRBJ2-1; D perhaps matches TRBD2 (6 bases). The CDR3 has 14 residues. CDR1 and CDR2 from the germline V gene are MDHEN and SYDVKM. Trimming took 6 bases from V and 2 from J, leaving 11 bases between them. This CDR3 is CASRTGVPYNEQFF. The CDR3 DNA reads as TGTGCCAGCAGGACGGGAGTACCCTACAATGAGCAGTTCTTC.

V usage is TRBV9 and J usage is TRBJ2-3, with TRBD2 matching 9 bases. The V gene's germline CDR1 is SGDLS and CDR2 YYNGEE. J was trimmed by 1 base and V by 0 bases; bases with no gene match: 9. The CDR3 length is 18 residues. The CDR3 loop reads CASSVVGGGAGGTDTQYF. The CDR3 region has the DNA TGTGCCAGCAGCGTAGTAGGCGGGGGGGCAGGCGGCACAGATACGCAGTATTTT.

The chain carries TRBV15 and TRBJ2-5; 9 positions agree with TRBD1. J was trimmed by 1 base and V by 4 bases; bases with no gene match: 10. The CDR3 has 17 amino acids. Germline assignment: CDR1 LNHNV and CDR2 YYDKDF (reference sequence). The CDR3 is CATSNRRGQGSQETQYF. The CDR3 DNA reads TGTGCCACCAGCAACCGTCGCGGACAGGGGTCCCAAGAGACCCAGTACTTC.

The chain's CDR3 is CASIPEDSLGTEAFF. The CDR3 region has the DNA TGTGCCAGCATCCCGGAGGACTCCCTCGGCACTGAAGCTTTCTTT. The gene calls are TRBV2 and TRBJ1-1; D remains unclear. The CDR3 is made up of 15 amino acids. V lost 7 bases and J lost 4, with 19 bases in between. Germline-derived CDR1 and CDR2 are SNHLY and FYNNEI.

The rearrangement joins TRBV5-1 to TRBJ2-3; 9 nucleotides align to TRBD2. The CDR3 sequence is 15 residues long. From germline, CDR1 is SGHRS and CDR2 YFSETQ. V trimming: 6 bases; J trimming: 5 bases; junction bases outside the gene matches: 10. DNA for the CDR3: TGCGCCAGCAACTTAGCGGGAGAATCCCGAGATACGCAGTATTTT. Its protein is CASNLAGESRDTQYF.

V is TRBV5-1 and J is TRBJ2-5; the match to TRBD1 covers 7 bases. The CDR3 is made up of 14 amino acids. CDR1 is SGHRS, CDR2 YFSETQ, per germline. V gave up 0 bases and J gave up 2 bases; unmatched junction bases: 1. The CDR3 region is CASSLEGQQETQYF. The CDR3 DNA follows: TGCGCCAGCAGCTTGGAGGGACAGCAAGAGACCCAGTACTTC.

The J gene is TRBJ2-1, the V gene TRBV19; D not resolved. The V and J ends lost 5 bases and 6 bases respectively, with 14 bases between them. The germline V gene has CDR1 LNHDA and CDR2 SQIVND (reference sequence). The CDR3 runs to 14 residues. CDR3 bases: TGTGCCAGTAGTCAAACAACGCTGAGCAATGAGCAGTTCTTC. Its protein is CASSQTTLSNEQFF.

The CDR3 spells CASSSTDNQPQHF. For the CDR3, the DNA is TGTGCCAGCAGCTCGACAGATAATCAGCCCCAGCATTTT. The chain employs TRBV9 and TRBJ1-5; TRBD1 might be the D (5 bases). Trimming cost V 4 bases and J 4 bases, with 9 bases left between them. Germline V gives CDR1 SGDLS, CDR2 YYNGEE. The length of the CDR3 is 13 residues.

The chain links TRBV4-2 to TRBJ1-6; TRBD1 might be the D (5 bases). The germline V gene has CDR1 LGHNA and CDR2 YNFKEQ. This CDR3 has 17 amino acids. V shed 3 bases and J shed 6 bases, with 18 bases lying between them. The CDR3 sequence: CASSHSTAEGTNSPLHF. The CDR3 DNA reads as TGTGCCAGCAGCCACTCAACAGCGGAGGGGACTAATTCACCCCTCCACTTT.

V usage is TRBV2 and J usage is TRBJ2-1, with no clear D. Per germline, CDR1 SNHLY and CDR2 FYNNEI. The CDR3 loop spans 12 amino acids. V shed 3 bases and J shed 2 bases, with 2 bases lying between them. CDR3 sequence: CASSDPYNEQFF. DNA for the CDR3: TGTGCCAGCAGTGATCCCTACAATGAGCAGTTCTTC.

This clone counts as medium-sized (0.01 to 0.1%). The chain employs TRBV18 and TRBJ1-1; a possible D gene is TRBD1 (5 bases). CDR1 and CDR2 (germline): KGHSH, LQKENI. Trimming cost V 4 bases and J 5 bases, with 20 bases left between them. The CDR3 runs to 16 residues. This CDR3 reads CASSLKAGGVGTEAFF. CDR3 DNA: TGTGCCAGCTCACTAAAAGCGGGGGGAGTGGGAACTGAAGCTTTCTTT.

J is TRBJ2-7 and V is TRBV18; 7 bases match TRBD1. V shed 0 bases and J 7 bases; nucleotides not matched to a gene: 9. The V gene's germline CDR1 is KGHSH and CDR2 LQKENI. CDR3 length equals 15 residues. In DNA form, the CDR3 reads TGTGCCAGCTCACCACCAAGGGGGCAGGATGGGGAGCAGTACTTC. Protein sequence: CASSPPRGQDGEQYF.

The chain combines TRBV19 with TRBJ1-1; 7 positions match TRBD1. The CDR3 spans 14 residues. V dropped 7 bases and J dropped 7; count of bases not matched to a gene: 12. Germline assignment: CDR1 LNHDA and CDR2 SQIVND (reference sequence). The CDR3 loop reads CASTQRETGYEAFF. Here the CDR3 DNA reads TGTGCCAGTACCCAGAGGGAGACAGGGTATGAAGCTTTCTTT. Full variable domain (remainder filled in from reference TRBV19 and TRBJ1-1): DGGITQSPKYLFRKEGQNVTLSCEQNLNHDAMYWYRQDPGQGLRLIYYSQIVNDFQKGDIAEGYSVSREKKESFPLTVTSAQKNPTAFYLCASTQRETGYEAFFGQGTRLTVV.

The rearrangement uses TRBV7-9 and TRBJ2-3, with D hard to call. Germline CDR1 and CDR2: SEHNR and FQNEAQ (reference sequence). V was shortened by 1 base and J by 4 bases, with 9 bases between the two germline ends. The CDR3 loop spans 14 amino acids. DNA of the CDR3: TGTGCCAGCAGCTTAGGGGCCCGTCCAGATACGCAGTATTTT. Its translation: CASSLGARPDTQYF.

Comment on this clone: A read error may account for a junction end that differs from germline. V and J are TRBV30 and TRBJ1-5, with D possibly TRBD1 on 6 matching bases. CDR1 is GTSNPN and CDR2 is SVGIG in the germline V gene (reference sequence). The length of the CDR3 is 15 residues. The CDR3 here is CVWSRGAPRNQPQHF. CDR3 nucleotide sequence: TGTGTCTGGAGTCGGGGGGCGCCTCGCAATCAGCCCCAGCATTTT.

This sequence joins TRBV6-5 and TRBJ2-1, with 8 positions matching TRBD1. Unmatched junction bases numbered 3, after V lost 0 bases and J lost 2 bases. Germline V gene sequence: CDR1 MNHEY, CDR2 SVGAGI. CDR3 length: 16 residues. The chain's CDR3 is CASSYSNRGAYNEQFF. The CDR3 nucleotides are TGTGCCAGCAGTTACTCGAACAGGGGGGCCTACAATGAGCAGTTCTTC.

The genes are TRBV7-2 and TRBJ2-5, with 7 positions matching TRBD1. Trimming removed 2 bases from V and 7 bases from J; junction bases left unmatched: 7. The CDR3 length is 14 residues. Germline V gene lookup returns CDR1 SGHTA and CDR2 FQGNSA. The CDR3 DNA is TGTGCCAGCAGCTTAATTGAGGGGGCCGGGACCCAGTACTTC. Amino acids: CASSLIEGAGTQYF.